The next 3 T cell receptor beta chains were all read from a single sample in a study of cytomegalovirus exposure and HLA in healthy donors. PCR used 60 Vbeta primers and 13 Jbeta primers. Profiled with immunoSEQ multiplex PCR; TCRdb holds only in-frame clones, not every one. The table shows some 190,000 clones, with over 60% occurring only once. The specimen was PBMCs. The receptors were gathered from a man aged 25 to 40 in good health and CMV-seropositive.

This chain's CDR3 is CASGLIRGNSYEQYF. The CDR3 DNA sequence: TGTGCCAGCGGTCTTATTAGGGGCAACTCCTACGAGCAGTACTTC. J is TRBJ2-7 and V is TRBV21-1; the listed D gene, TRBD1, was not tested against the DNA. TRBV21-1 counts as a pseudogene. This CDR3 region has 15 residues.

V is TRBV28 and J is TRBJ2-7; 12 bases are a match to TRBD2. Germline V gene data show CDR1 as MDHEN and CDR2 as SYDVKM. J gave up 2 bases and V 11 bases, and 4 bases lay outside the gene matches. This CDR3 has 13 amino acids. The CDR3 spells CAGRLAGAYEQYF. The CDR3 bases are TGTGCCGGCCGACTAGCGGGAGCCTACGAGCAGTACTTC.

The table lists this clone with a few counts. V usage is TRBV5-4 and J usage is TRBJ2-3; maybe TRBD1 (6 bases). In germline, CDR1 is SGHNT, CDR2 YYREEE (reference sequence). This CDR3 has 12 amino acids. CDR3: CAGGIGTDTQYF. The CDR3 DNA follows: TGTGCAGGGGGAATCGGCACAGATACGCAGTATTTT.